The next 23 T cell receptor beta chains were all read from a single sample in a study of blood T cell repertoires in COVID-19. The table came from immunoSEQ multiplex PCR; TCRdb's copy has only in-frame clones and leaves some out. The table includes around 130,000 clones, 80% detected once. Sample: peripheral blood. These receptors originate from a man between 65 and 80 years old with acute or convalescent COVID-19.

This clone was observed many times. The CDR3 here is CASSYSKQSDNRSGANVLTF. The CDR3, as DNA: TGTGCCAGCAGTTACTCGAAACAGTCGGACAATCGATCTGGGGCCAACGTCCTGACTTTC. J is TRBJ2-6 and V is TRBV6-2 or TRBV6-3; perhaps TRBD1 as D (5 bases). Trimming removed 0 bases at V and 1 base at J, with 19 bases between. Germline V lookup: CDR1 MNHEY, CDR2 SVGEGT. The CDR3 runs 20 residues.

The rearrangement links TRBV5-1 to TRBJ2-3; D perhaps matches TRBD1 (6 bases). With 3 bases removed from V and 0 bases from J, the gap between germline ends came to 11 bases. This CDR3 has 15 residues. Germline values: CDR1 SGHRS, CDR2 YFSETQ. The CDR3 reads CASSSTGHSTDTQYF. The CDR3, as DNA: TGCGCCAGCAGCTCGACAGGCCATAGCACAGATACGCAGTATTTT. Variable domain in full (rest from reference TRBV5-1 and TRBJ2-3): KAGVTQTPRYLIKTRGQQVTLSCSPISGHRSVSWYQQTPGQGLQFLFEYFSETQRNKGNFPGRFSGRQFSNSRSEMNVSTLELGDSALYLCASSSTGHSTDTQYFGPGTRLTVL.

The chain uses TRBV5-1 and TRBJ1-3; 7 bases map to TRBD1. Looked up from germline, CDR1 is SGHRS and CDR2 is YFSETQ. J lost 4 bases, V lost 4 bases, and 11 bases had no gene match. The CDR3 loop spans 16 amino acids. CDR3 nucleotide sequence: TGCGCCAGCAGCAGCGAGGAGGGACAGAGAGGAAACACCATATATTTT. Its protein product is CASSSEEGQRGNTIYF.

The CDR3 sequence: CASSSQGNRYNEQFF. The CDR3 DNA sequence: TGTGCCAGCAGCTCGCAGGGGAATCGGTACAATGAGCAGTTCTTC. This sequence joins TRBV3-1 (or the pseudogene TRBV3-2) and TRBJ2-1; possible D gene TRBD1, 6 bases. This CDR3 is built from 15 residues. V was pared by 5 bases and J by 4 bases, with 15 bases between. Germline lookup yields CDR1 LGHDT and CDR2 YNNKEL (reference sequence).

CDR3 bases: TGTGCCAGCAGCTCTGGACAGGCCACCATCCAAGAGACCCAGTACTTC. Amino acid sequence: CASSSGQATIQETQYF. The chain carries TRBV11-1 and TRBJ2-5; 7 bases are shared with TRBD1. The CDR3 loop spans 16 amino acids. Germline lookup yields CDR1 SGHAT and CDR2 FQDESV (reference sequence). J lost 1 base, V lost 4 bases, and 9 bases had no gene match.

The chain recombines TRBV24-1 with TRBJ1-2; D is unclear. CDR3 length: 14 amino acids. Between the trimmed V and J ends, which lost 3 bases and 8 bases, there was a span of 15 bases. The germline CDR1 and CDR2 sequences are KGHDR and SFDVKD. Written as DNA, the CDR3 is TGTGCCACCAGTGATCCCGGCCGAGGCGAGGGCTACACCTTC. Translation: CATSDPGRGEGYTF.

This chain links TRBV5-8 with TRBJ2-5; TRBD2 is a possible D gene (5 bases). The CDR3 has 14 residues. Germline CDR1 SGHTS, CDR2 YDEGEE. Trimming left V 4 bases short and J 3 bases short, with 13 bases between. The CDR3 here is CASSPLTREETQYF. CDR3 bases: TGTGCCAGCAGCCCTTTAACTAGAGAAGAGACCCAGTACTTC.

The rearrangement links TRBV2 to TRBJ1-6, with a tentative D call TRBD1 (6 bases). In germline, CDR1 is SNHLY, CDR2 FYNNEI. Trimming stripped 7 bases from V and 10 bases from J, with 17 bases between. This CDR3 spans 14 amino acids. The DNA for the CDR3 is TGTGCCAGCAACAGGGAACAAAAAGGGTCACCCCTCCACTTT. Its protein is CASNREQKGSPLHF.

DNA for the CDR3: TGTGCCAGCAGCTTGTCAGGACAGGGCGAGCAGTACTTC. The encoded protein is CASSLSGQGEQYF. The rearrangement uses TRBV7-9 and TRBJ2-7; TRBD1 aligns across 8 bases. Unmatched junction bases numbered 4, after V lost 3 bases and J lost 6 bases. The CDR3 loop spans 13 amino acids. The V gene's germline CDR1 is SEHNR and CDR2 FQNEAQ (reference sequence).

The rearrangement links TRBV5-8 to TRBJ2-6; possible D gene TRBD2, 6 bases. The CDR3 contains 15 residues. The V end lost 3 bases, the J end lost 1 base, and 8 bases lay between the germline ends. CDR1 is SGHTS and CDR2 is YDEGEE in the germline V gene. The CDR3 sequence is CASSWRGSGANVLTF. In DNA, the CDR3 is TGTGCCAGCAGCTGGCGGGGATCTGGGGCCAACGTCCTGACTTTC.

The genes are TRBV4-2 and TRBJ2-1; 12 nucleotides match TRBD2. The CDR3 runs to 16 residues. J was trimmed by 7 bases and V by 1 base; bases with no gene match: 5. Germline-derived CDR1 and CDR2 are LGHNA and YNFKEQ. CDR3 loop: CASSQVLAGGQNEQFF. CDR3 DNA: TGTGCCAGCAGCCAAGTACTAGCGGGGGGACAAAATGAGCAGTTCTTC.

The chain recombines TRBV5-1 with TRBJ1-4; D gene uncertain. Trimming pared 1 base from V and 2 bases from J, leaving 6 bases between. Germline CDR1 and CDR2: SGHRS and YFSETQ. The length of the CDR3 is 14 residues. The CDR3 protein is CASSLRGTNEKLFF. In nucleotides, the CDR3 is TGCGCCAGCAGCTTGAGAGGCACTAATGAAAAACTGTTTTTT.

This clone was seen a few times. This chain uses TRBV5-5 with TRBJ2-2, with TRBD1 matching 8 bases. The CDR3 consists of 16 residues. Germline V gene lookup returns CDR1 SGHKS and CDR2 YYEKEE (reference sequence). Germline trimming cut 2 bases from V and 2 bases from J; bases unmatched to any gene: 5. CDR3 sequence reads: CASSFGQGRNTGELFF. The DNA for the CDR3 is TGTGCCAGCAGCTTCGGACAGGGAAGAAACACCGGGGAGCTGTTTTTT.

V and J are TRBV2 and TRBJ2-2, with D tentatively TRBD1 (6 bases). Germline V gene data show CDR1 as SNHLY and CDR2 as FYNNEI. The CDR3 loop spans 14 amino acids. Trimming removed 5 bases at V and 3 bases at J, with 10 bases between. The CDR3 nucleotides read TGTGCCAGCAGTCTCAACAGGGACACCGGGGAGCTGTTTTTT. Residues: CASSLNRDTGELFF.

The CDR3 loop is CASRDGGSGNTIYF. The DNA for the CDR3 is TGTGCCAGCAGGGACGGGGGCTCTGGAAACACCATATATTTT. V and J are TRBV2 and TRBJ1-3, with D tentatively TRBD1 (5 bases). Per germline, CDR1 SNHLY and CDR2 FYNNEI. Trimming pared 6 bases from V and 0 bases from J, leaving 9 bases between. The CDR3 is 14 amino acids.

The chain employs TRBV13 and TRBJ2-3, with D perhaps matching TRBD2 (6 bases). V dropped 6 bases and J dropped 2 bases, with 15 bases sitting between them. The CDR3 totals 15 residues. From germline, CDR1 is PRHDT and CDR2 FYEKMQ (reference sequence). CDR3 in amino acids: CASRGPGLFTDTQYF. CDR3 bases: TGTGCCAGCAGGGGGCCGGGACTGTTCACAGATACGCAGTATTTT.

This chain joins TRBV7-6 and TRBJ2-1; the match to TRBD2 covers 8 bases. The CDR3 extends over 14 amino acids. Germline CDR1 and CDR2: SGHVS and FNYEAQ. V dropped 5 bases and J dropped 5; count of bases not matched to a gene: 5. CDR3 sequence: CASSLGLADNEQFF. The CDR3 region has the DNA TGTGCCAGCAGCCTCGGACTAGCTGACAATGAGCAGTTCTTC.

This clone has more than one count but fewer than ten. This rearrangement joins TRBV2 to TRBJ1-4, with a weak D call TRBD1 (6 bases). The V end was cut by 6 bases, the J end by 1 base, with 9 bases between. The CDR3 has 14 residues. The germline gives CDR1 SNHLY, CDR2 FYNNEI. CDR3 bases: TGTGCCAGCAGAGAACAGGGAACTAATGAAAAACTGTTTTTT. Translating gives CASREQGTNEKLFF.

On this clone: Different DNA sequences within this sample yield the same CDR3. The CDR3 region is CASSYGQNTEAFF. For the CDR3, the DNA is TGTGCCAGCAGTTACGGGCAGAACACTGAAGCTTTCTTT. The J gene is TRBJ1-1, the V gene TRBV6-5, with D hard to call. This CDR3 is 13 amino acids long. V was clipped by 2 bases and J by 1 base, with 5 bases between them. Looked up from germline, CDR1 is MNHEY and CDR2 is SVGAGI.

The chain combines TRBV3-1 (or the pseudogene TRBV3-2) with TRBJ2-7; 8 bases align to TRBD2. The germline V gene encodes CDR1 LGHDT and CDR2 YNNKEL (reference sequence). V shed 4 bases, J shed 9 bases, and the junction held 5 bases outside the gene matches. The length of the CDR3 is 12 residues. CDR3 loop: CASSLQRGRQYF. The CDR3 coding sequence is TGTGCCAGCAGCCTACAGCGGGGGAGGCAGTACTTC.

The chain has TRBV6-1 and TRBJ2-7, with 10 bases matching TRBD2. Trimming cost V 3 bases and J 7 bases; bases outside gene matches: 6. The V gene's germline CDR1 is MNHNS and CDR2 SASEGT. The CDR3 sequence is 14 residues long. The chain's CDR3 is CASSDSGGTSEQYF. CDR3 nucleotide sequence: TGTGCCAGCAGTGATAGCGGGGGGACTAGTGAGCAGTACTTC.

The rearrangement joins TRBV15 to TRBJ1-2, with TRBD1 matching 9 bases. Germline values: CDR1 LNHNV, CDR2 YYDKDF (reference sequence). CDR3 length equals 15 residues. V gave up 4 bases and J gave up 4 bases; unmatched junction bases: 7. This chain's CDR3 is CATSIPGQGAYGYTF. The CDR3 region has the DNA TGTGCCACCAGCATCCCGGGACAGGGAGCCTATGGCTACACCTTC.

The chain has TRBV5-6 and TRBJ1-3; 8 bases align to TRBD1. The V gene end was trimmed by 2 bases and the J gene end by 1 base; junction bases not matched to a gene: 5. From germline, CDR1 is SGHDT and CDR2 YYEEEE. The CDR3 has 16 residues. CDR3 coding DNA: TGTGCCAGCAGCTTCCTAGGACAGGGATCTGGAAACACCATATATTTT. It is translated as CASSFLGQGSGNTIYF.